This T cell receptor (beta chain) was sequenced for a study of T-cell reconstitution after alpha-beta-depleted transplantation in children. For TCRbeta, the library was prepared with unique molecular identifiers. TCRdb re-called the PCR reads with MiXCR, one entry per CDR3 protein. Among approximately 650,000 distinct CDR3 sequences listed, around 12% were seen once. V was clipped by 4 bases and J by 0 bases, with 12 bases between them. The CDR3 contains 15 residues. CDR1 SGHRS and CDR2 YFSETQ come from the germline V gene. The chain joins TRBV5-1 to TRBJ2-3; TRBD1 might be the D (5 bases). The TCR comes from a girl under 10 years old with congenital amegakaryocytic thrombocytopenia, due to receive a stem cell transplant. This sample comprised PBMCs, obtained before TCRalphabeta/CD19-depleted stem cell transplant. CDR3 amino acids: CASSPFGASTDTQYF. The CDR3 nucleotides read TGCGCCAGCAGCCCTTTTGGGGCCAGCACAGATACGCAGTATTTT.